The entry below describes one TCR beta chain. These data come from a study of blood T cell repertoires in COVID-19. The wider study: The origin of the acute and convalescent COVID-19 samples was the United States, Italy and Spain. In each case, the material was cDNA or gDNA derived from T cells, B-cell-depleted T cells, or PBMCs.

The CDR3 loop spans 19 amino acids. Trimming removed 2 bases from V and 5 bases from J; junction bases left unmatched: 11. CDR1 is LGHNT, CDR2 FRNRAP, per germline. Original processing notes: Counts of nucleated cells, estimated from reference gene primer amplification, were obtained. Produced via immunoSEQ multiplex PCR; TCRdb's table is partial and in-frame only. V and J calls and clone size are those listed in that table; D and trimming were worked out from the DNA. Here the sample spans tens of thousands of clones, about 84% being singletons. The clonotype originates from a human donor in a cohort sampled during active COVID-19. The sample consisted of peripheral blood. The rearrangement joins TRBV12-5 to TRBJ2-1; 14 positions match TRBD2. DNA for the CDR3: TGTGCTAGTGGTTTGTCAGCCCGGGGACTAGCGGGAGTAAACAATGAGCAGTTCTTC. Translated, it gives CASGLSARGLAGVNNEQFF.